This T cell receptor (beta chain) was documented in a study of T cells in Graves' hyperthyroidism and ophthalmopathy. Overall study findings and caveats: Clonotypes that were expanded in thyroid above 0.001 mostly appeared in blood too.

The sample holds many counts of this clonotype. The antigen remains unidentified. Regions amplified from RNA transcripts were the TCR beta CDR3 regions. The HTBI primer set drove a first-round RT-PCR of the TCR CDR3. From the multiplex PCR reads, TCRdb called clonotypes with MiXCR, one entry per CDR3 protein. The sample yields approximately 400,000 distinct CDR3 sequences, roughly 14% seen once. The germline V gene has CDR1 DFQATT and CDR2 SNEGSKA (reference sequence). V lost 0 bases, J lost 7 bases, and 5 bases stayed unmatched. The CDR3 has 13 residues. The chain combines TRBV20-1 with TRBJ2-7; 8 bases are shared with TRBD1. The receptor was derived from a woman between 18 and 30 years old with Graves' hyperthyroidism. Material: blood. The CDR3 DNA reads as TGCAGTGCTAGAGACAGGACAGGGTGGGAGCAGTACTTC. This sequence encodes CSARDRTGWEQYF.